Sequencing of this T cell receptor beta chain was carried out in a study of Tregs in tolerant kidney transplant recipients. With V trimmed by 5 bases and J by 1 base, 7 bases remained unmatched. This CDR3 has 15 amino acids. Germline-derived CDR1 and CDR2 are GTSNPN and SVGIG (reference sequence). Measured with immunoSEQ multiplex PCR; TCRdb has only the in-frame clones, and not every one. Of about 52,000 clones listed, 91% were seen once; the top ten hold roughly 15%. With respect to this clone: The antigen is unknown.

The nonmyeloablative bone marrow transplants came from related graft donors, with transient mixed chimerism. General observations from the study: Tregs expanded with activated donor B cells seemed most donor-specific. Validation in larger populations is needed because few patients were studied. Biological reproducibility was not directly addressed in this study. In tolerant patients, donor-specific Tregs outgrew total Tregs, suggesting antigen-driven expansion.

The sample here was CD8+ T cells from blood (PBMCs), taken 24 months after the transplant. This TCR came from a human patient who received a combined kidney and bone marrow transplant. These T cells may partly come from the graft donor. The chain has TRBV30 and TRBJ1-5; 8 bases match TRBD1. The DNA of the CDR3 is TGTGCCTGGGGGTCCGGGACAGGCAGCAATCAGCCCCAGCATTTT. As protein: CAWGSGTGSNQPQHF.